A selection of T cell receptor beta chains follows, all from one sample in a study of blood T cell repertoires in COVID-19. Libraries were prepared by immunoSEQ multiplex PCR; TCRdb keeps only in-frame clonotypes and omits some of them. The sample consists of about 76,000 clones, about 90% of them appearing once. The sample was peripheral blood. The receptor source for this set is a human donor in a cohort sampled during active COVID-19. Both conserved end residues are part of each CDR3. The D gene is left open where the match is weak. Part of the rows lack a size; the others show once, few, many or a class for expanded clones.

V: TRBV6-5; D: NA; J: TRBJ2-1; size: NA; DNA: TGTGCCAGCAGCCCCGGGACTGGGGGGAACAATGAGCAGTTCTTC; CDR3: CASSPGTGGNNEQFF
V: TRBV7-9; D: NA; J: TRBJ1-1; size: NA; DNA: TGTGCCAGCAGCTTATTAGGTTGGGAGACGATGATGAACACTGAAGCTTTCTTT; CDR3: CASSLLGWETMMNTEAFF
V: TRBV5-1; D: TRBD1; J: TRBJ2-7; size: NA; DNA: TGCGCCAGCAGCTTGGGAGGGGGCCGTCTACACGAGCAGTACTTC; CDR3: CASSLGGGRLHEQYF
V: TRBV6-2/TRBV6-3; D: NA; J: TRBJ2-7; size: NA; DNA: TGTGCCAGCAGTTCGACAGGTTCCTACGAGCAGTACTTC; CDR3: CASSSTGSYEQYF
V: TRBV9; D: TRBD2; J: TRBJ2-1; size: NA; DNA: TGTGCCAGCAGCGTAGGCAAGCGGGGGGAATACAATGAGCAGTTCTTC; CDR3: CASSVGKRGEYNEQFF
V: TRBV18; D: TRBD1; J: TRBJ2-3; size: NA; DNA: TGTGCCAGCTCACACTTCCCGGAACCGACAGGGCAACTCACAGATACGCAGTATTTT; CDR3: CASSHFPEPTGQLTDTQYF
V: TRBV6-1; D: NA; J: TRBJ2-7; size: NA; DNA: TGTGCCAGCAGTGACCCAGGGGGGTTCAACGAGCAGTACTTC; CDR3: CASSDPGGFNEQYF
V: TRBV19; D: NA; J: TRBJ2-5; size: NA; DNA: TGTGCCAGTAGTATAGCGACTAATCAGAGGGAGACCCAGTACTTC; CDR3: CASSIATNQRETQYF
V: TRBV7-6; D: TRBD1; J: TRBJ1-6; size: NA; DNA: TGTGCCAGCAGCTTCGGGACAGATAATTCACCCCTCCACTTT; CDR3: CASSFGTDNSPLHF
V: TRBV19; D: TRBD2; J: TRBJ2-2; size: NA; DNA: TGTGCCAGTAGTATTATGGGGGGGACGAACACCGGGGAGCTGTTTTTT; CDR3: CASSIMGGTNTGELFF
V: TRBV9; D: NA; J: TRBJ1-2; size: NA; DNA: TGTGCCAGCAGTCAACCGGGGGGGAAAGGCTACACCTTC; CDR3: CASSQPGGKGYTF
V: TRBV6-5; D: TRBD2; J: TRBJ2-3; size: NA; DNA: TGTGCCGCACGGGGTAGCGGGGGAAATACGCAGTATTTT; CDR3: CAARGSGGNTQYF
V: TRBV5-1; D: TRBD1; J: TRBJ1-5; size: NA; DNA: TGCGCCAGCAGCCGGACAGGGGGTAGCAATCAGCCCCAGCATTTT; CDR3: CASSRTGGSNQPQHF
V: TRBV9; D: TRBD1; J: TRBJ1-4; size: NA; DNA: TGTGCCAGCAGCGAGAGGGGACAGGGAATTGAAAAACTGTTTTTT; CDR3: CASSERGQGIEKLFF
V: TRBV2; D: NA; J: TRBJ1-3; size: NA; DNA: TGTGCCAGCAGTGAAGAGGGGCATTCTGGAAACACCATATATTTT; CDR3: CASSEEGHSGNTIYF
V: TRBV28; D: NA; J: TRBJ1-4; size: NA; DNA: TGTGCCAGCAGTTTATATTTCCAGGGTGACGAAAAACTGTTTTTT; CDR3: CASSLYFQGDEKLFF
V: TRBV12-3/TRBV12-4; D: NA; J: TRBJ1-2; size: once; DNA: TGTGCCAGCAGTTTGCGGCAGGGTTATGGCTACACCTTC; CDR3: CASSLRQGYGYTF
V: TRBV3-1/TRBV3-2; D: TRBD1; J: TRBJ1-3; size: NA; DNA: TGTGCCAGCAGCCAGGCCGGGACAGTCTACTCTGGAAACACCATATATTTT; CDR3: CASSQAGTVYSGNTIYF
V: TRBV18; D: NA; J: TRBJ2-4; size: NA; DNA: TGTGCCAGCTCATCCGCTAGGGCCAAAAACATTCAGTACTTC; CDR3: CASSSARAKNIQYF
V: TRBV18; D: NA; J: TRBJ1-2; size: NA; DNA: TGTGCCAGCTCACCCATGGAGGGACTCGAAAACTATGGCTACACCTTC; CDR3: CASSPMEGLENYGYTF
V: TRBV18; D: NA; J: TRBJ1-2; size: NA; DNA: TGTGCCAGCTCACCACGGGCAGGGGAGAACTATGGCTACACCTTC; CDR3: CASSPRAGENYGYTF
V: TRBV24-1; D: NA; J: TRBJ1-2; size: NA; DNA: TGTGCCACCAGTGATATTAATCACCAGGATATCTATGGCTACACCTTC; CDR3: CATSDINHQDIYGYTF
V: TRBV4-3; D: TRBD1; J: TRBJ2-7; size: NA; DNA: TGCGCCAGCAGCCAATTTCCAGGACAGGGGTTCGACGAGCAGTACTTC; CDR3: CASSQFPGQGFDEQYF
V: TRBV27; D: TRBD1; J: TRBJ1-2; size: few; DNA: TGTGCCAGCAGGTTAGACAGGGAATATAGCTACACCTTC; CDR3: CASRLDREYSYTF
V: TRBV7-9; D: TRBD1; J: TRBJ1-6; size: NA; DNA: TGTGCCAGCAGCGGACAGGGTTATTCACCCCTCCACTTT; CDR3: CASSGQGYSPLHF
V: TRBV12-3/TRBV12-4; D: NA; J: TRBJ2-3; size: NA; DNA: TGTGCCAGCAGTCCGAGGGATACGCAGTATTTT; CDR3: CASSPRDTQYF
V: TRBV5-5; D: NA; J: TRBJ1-2; size: few; DNA: TGTGCCAGCAGCTTCAGGGAAAGCTATGGCTACACCTTC; CDR3: CASSFRESYGYTF
V: TRBV7-2; D: TRBD1; J: TRBJ1-1; size: NA; DNA: TGTGCCAGCAGTTCGGGACAGGGAAGTGTTGAAGCTTTCTTT; CDR3: CASSSGQGSVEAFF
V: TRBV5-4; D: NA; J: TRBJ2-4; size: NA; DNA: TGTGCCAGCAGCCCTCCTCCCGGACAGAAAAACATTCAGTACTTC; CDR3: CASSPPPGQKNIQYF
V: TRBV6-5; D: TRBD1; J: TRBJ1-1; size: NA; DNA: TGTGCCAGCAGTTACTCACGGGGACAGTTCAACACTGAAGCTTTCTTT; CDR3: CASSYSRGQFNTEAFF
V: TRBV4-3; D: TRBD1; J: TRBJ1-1; size: NA; DNA: TGCGCCAGCAGCCAAGCCTCAACAGGGGGCCGAGCTTTCTTT; CDR3: CASSQASTGGRAFF
V: TRBV6-2/TRBV6-3; D: TRBD2; J: TRBJ2-1; size: NA; DNA: TGTGCCAGCAGTAAACTGACTAGCGGGGGGGTAAATGAGCAGTTCTTC; CDR3: CASSKLTSGGVNEQFF
V: TRBV3-1/TRBV3-2; D: TRBD1; J: TRBJ1-2; size: NA; DNA: TGTGCCAGCAGCAATATCGACAGGGACTGTTTCTGTGGCTACACCTTC; CDR3: CASSNIDRDCFCGYTF
V: TRBV7-9; D: TRBD1; J: TRBJ1-6; size: NA; DNA: TGTGCCAGCAGCTTGAGGGACAGCCAATACTATAATTCACCCCTCCACTTT; CDR3: CASSLRDSQYYNSPLHF
V: TRBV27; D: TRBD1; J: TRBJ2-7; size: NA; DNA: TGTGCCAGCTACGGCTGGGACAGGGGTTCCTACGAGCAGTACTTC; CDR3: CASYGWDRGSYEQYF
V: TRBV12-3/TRBV12-4; D: TRBD1; J: TRBJ2-1; size: NA; DNA: TGTGCCAGCAATAGACAGGGGATAGATGAGCAGTTCTTC; CDR3: CASNRQGIDEQFF
V: TRBV10-1; D: NA; J: TRBJ2-2; size: once; DNA: TGCGCCAGCAGGAGGGACACCGGGGAGCTGTTTTTT; CDR3: CASRRDTGELFF
V: TRBV7-2; D: TRBD2; J: TRBJ2-3; size: NA; DNA: TGTGCCAGCAGCTTAGCGCCCCGACTAGCGGGGGGGGATACGCAGTATTTT; CDR3: CASSLAPRLAGGDTQYF
V: TRBV10-1; D: TRBD2; J: TRBJ2-3; size: NA; DNA: TGCGCCAGCAGTGAGAACCGGGGCGGGGGTACGCAGTATTTT; CDR3: CASSENRGGGTQYF
V: TRBV10-3; D: TRBD1; J: TRBJ1-2; size: few; DNA: TGTGCCATCAGCCGACAGGGTGGCAACTATGGCTACACCTTC; CDR3: CAISRQGGNYGYTF
V: TRBV11-2; D: TRBD1; J: TRBJ1-4; size: NA; DNA: TGTGCCAGCAGCCCCTGGACAGGGGGCGAAAAACTGTTTTTT; CDR3: CASSPWTGGEKLFF
V: TRBV2; D: NA; J: TRBJ2-2; size: NA; DNA: TGTGCCAGCAGTGAAGGCAGGGCATCAACCGGGGAGCTGTTTTTT; CDR3: CASSEGRASTGELFF
V: TRBV5-4; D: TRBD2; J: TRBJ2-7; size: NA; DNA: TGTGCCAGCAGCTTGGCCACTAGCGGGGGCGAGCAGTACTTC; CDR3: CASSLATSGGEQYF
V: TRBV9; D: NA; J: TRBJ2-6; size: NA; DNA: TGTGCCAGCAGCACACAAATAGGGACATCTGGGGCCAACGTCCTGACTTTC; CDR3: CASSTQIGTSGANVLTF
V: TRBV7-2; D: TRBD2; J: TRBJ2-3; size: NA; DNA: TGTGCCAGCAGCACGGAGCGGGGTAGACGCAGTGAAGATAGCGTTCGATTT; CDR3: CASSTERGRRSEDSVRF
V: TRBV12-5; D: NA; J: TRBJ2-7; size: NA; DNA: TGTGCTAGTGGTTTGTTTGGCAGGTCATACGAGCAGTACTTC; CDR3: CASGLFGRSYEQYF
V: TRBV4-1; D: NA; J: TRBJ1-2; size: NA; DNA: TGCGCCAGCAGCCAGATACAGGGTGTAGACTATGGCTACACCTTC; CDR3: CASSQIQGVDYGYTF
V: TRBV19; D: NA; J: TRBJ1-5; size: NA; DNA: TGTGCCAGTAGTTTACAGGGATCCGAGCCCCAGCATTTT; CDR3: CASSLQGSEPQHF
V: TRBV18; D: TRBD1; J: TRBJ2-5; size: NA; DNA: TGTGCCAGCTCGCCGCCGAGGGGGCAGGAGACCCAGTACTTC; CDR3: CASSPPRGQETQYF
V: TRBV4-3; D: TRBD1; J: TRBJ1-2; size: NA; DNA: TGCGCCAGCAGCCAAGAAGGGACAGCGAACTATGGCTACACCTTC; CDR3: CASSQEGTANYGYTF
V: TRBV7-3; D: NA; J: TRBJ2-3; size: NA; DNA: TGTGCCAGCAGCTCCCAGGGTCACAGCACAGATACGCAGTATTTT; CDR3: CASSSQGHSTDTQYF
V: TRBV6-4; D: NA; J: TRBJ1-5; size: once; DNA: TGTGCCAGCACGCCCCCACGAGGGAGTGGCGCGGATCAGCCCCAGCATTTT; CDR3: CASTPPRGSGADQPQHF
V: TRBV7-2; D: NA; J: TRBJ2-1; size: NA; DNA: TGTGCCAGCAGCTTTGACACTTCCTACAATGAGCAGTTCTTC; CDR3: CASSFDTSYNEQFF
V: TRBV5-1; D: NA; J: TRBJ2-5; size: NA; DNA: TGCGCCAGCAGCTTGGCCGGCAGAAAGGAGGAGACCCAGTACTTC; CDR3: CASSLAGRKEETQYF
V: TRBV18; D: NA; J: TRBJ1-1; size: NA; DNA: TGTGCCAGCTCAGGATTGGAGGGAACTGAAGCTTTCTTT; CDR3: CASSGLEGTEAFF
V: TRBV12-5; D: TRBD1; J: TRBJ2-7; size: NA; DNA: TGTGCTAGTGGTTTGGTCGTAGGGGGCGTGCAGTACTTC; CDR3: CASGLVVGGVQYF
V: TRBV6-5; D: NA; J: TRBJ1-6; size: NA; DNA: TGTGCCAGCATGGGGGAGGGGAAATATAATTCACCCCTCCACTTT; CDR3: CASMGEGKYNSPLHF
V: TRBV19; D: TRBD2; J: TRBJ2-7; size: NA; DNA: TGTGCCACCACGGGGCAGAGCGGGGGGCTCACGTACGAGCAGTACTTC; CDR3: CATTGQSGGLTYEQYF
V: TRBV6-2/TRBV6-3; D: TRBD1; J: TRBJ1-1; size: NA; DNA: TGTGCCAGCAGTTCCCTAGGGACAGGGGTAGGGCACACTGAAGCTTTCTTT; CDR3: CASSSLGTGVGHTEAFF
V: TRBV18; D: NA; J: TRBJ1-1; size: NA; DNA: TGTGCCAGCTCACCGACCAGGGATAACACTGAAGCTTTCTTT; CDR3: CASSPTRDNTEAFF